The source of this TCR beta chain is a study of control samples from healthy donors and cancer patients. The V gene's germline CDR1 is MNHEY and CDR2 SVGEGT. The V gene lost 6 bases and the J gene lost 0 bases, with 11 bases spanning the gap. This CDR3 is 14 amino acids long. Repertoires were generated with immunoSEQ multiplex PCR, while TCRdb's copy carries only in-frame clones and drops some. Of about 12,000 clones listed, 85% to 90% are singletons. This chain connects TRBV6-2 or TRBV6-3 to TRBJ1-1; D is undetermined. The sequencing input was formalin-fixed, paraffin-embedded tissue. The source of this sequence is a male donor with melanoma. CDR3 region: CASSPFGVNTEAFF. The CDR3 region has the DNA TGTGCCAGCAGCCCCTTCGGGGTGAACACTGAAGCTTTCTTT.